The 24 T cell receptor beta chains given below trace back to one sample, sequenced in a study of shared clonotypes between healthy human individuals. The data were produced by immunoSEQ multiplex PCR, yet TCRdb's version contains in-frame clones alone and is incomplete. The sample contains 2.3 million or so clones, just over 90% of which appear only once. The sequenced material came from naive CD4+ T cells from PBMCs. As to subset: CD45RA+ positively selected. The receptors derive from a man aged 18 to 30 in good health. Some clones in this sample may be carry-over from other donors' samples.

This chain connects TRBV6-6 to TRBJ2-7, with 8 bases lining up with TRBD1. CDR1 and CDR2 from the germline V gene are MNHNY and SVGAGI (reference sequence). V lost 8 bases to trimming and J lost 4 bases; unmatched junction nucleotides: 7. CDR3 length: 13 residues. CDR3 bases: TGTGCCAGCTTAAGTCAGGGGGCTTACGAGCAGTACTTC. It encodes CASLSQGAYEQYF.

V gene TRBV7-8 combines with J gene TRBJ2-7; TRBD2 aligns across 10 bases. Germline values: CDR1 SGHVS, CDR2 FQNEAQ. The ends lost 2 bases at V and 5 bases at J; junction bases unmatched: 6. The CDR3 loop spans 15 amino acids. This chain's CDR3 is CASSLILAGVNEQYF. CDR3 bases: TGTGCCAGCAGCTTAATCCTAGCGGGAGTAAACGAGCAGTACTTC.

This clone was observed a single time. The J gene is TRBJ2-7, the V gene TRBV28; 9 bases agree with TRBD2. The germline V gene has CDR1 MDHEN and CDR2 SYDVKM. V shed 2 bases, J shed 5 bases, and the junction held 10 bases outside the gene matches. CDR3 length: 16 amino acids. CDR3 region: CASSLGGLAPPHEQYF. CDR3 sequence (DNA): TGTGCCAGCAGTTTAGGGGGACTAGCTCCTCCCCACGAGCAGTACTTC.

V is TRBV6-5 and J is TRBJ1-1; possibly TRBD1 for D (5 bases). V was trimmed by 6 bases and J by 6 bases, leaving 11 bases between them. Germline V gives CDR1 MNHEY, CDR2 SVGAGI. The CDR3 has 12 amino acids. The CDR3 DNA follows: TGTGCCAGCAGCTCAGGGAGTGCTGAAGCTTTCTTT. Translated: CASSSGSAEAFF.

The rearrangement joins TRBV5-1 to TRBJ2-7; D remains unclear. The ends were cut back, 1 base at V and 6 bases at J, with 11 bases in the middle. This CDR3 region has 13 residues. Germline values: CDR1 SGHRS, CDR2 YFSETQ. The CDR3 protein is CASSLNRGPEQYF. CDR3 DNA sequence: TGCGCCAGCAGCTTGAACAGAGGTCCCGAGCAGTACTTC.

CDR3 region: CASSLGPSGADTGELFF. The DNA for the CDR3 is TGCGCCAGCAGCTTGGGCCCTAGCGGGGCTGACACCGGGGAGCTGTTTTTT. The gene calls are TRBV5-1 and TRBJ2-2; 9 bases match TRBD2. The CDR3 has 17 amino acids. The germline V gene encodes CDR1 SGHRS and CDR2 YFSETQ. V was pared by 0 bases and J by 3 bases, with 6 bases of the junction left unmatched.

The rearrangement links TRBV7-9 to TRBJ2-5; possible D gene TRBD1, 5 bases. Germline V gene sequence: CDR1 SEHNR, CDR2 FQNEAQ (reference sequence). V lost 3 bases to trimming and J lost 2 bases, with 10 bases between them. The CDR3 length is 14 residues. This chain's CDR3 is CASSLHRLQETQYF. DNA for the CDR3: TGTGCCAGCAGCTTGCACAGGCTACAAGAGACCCAGTACTTC.

The chain joins TRBV5-1 to TRBJ1-1; D unclear. Germline V gene sequence: CDR1 SGHRS, CDR2 YFSETQ. This CDR3 is 14 amino acids long. Between the trimmed V and J ends, which lost 2 bases and 1 base, there was a span of 9 bases. The chain's CDR3 is CASSFLNTNTEAFF. The CDR3 DNA reads as TGCGCCAGCAGCTTTCTCAACACGAACACTGAAGCTTTCTTT.

The rearrangement links TRBV7-3 to TRBJ2-2, with D perhaps TRBD1 (5 bases). The germline V and J ends were trimmed by 5 bases and 0 bases, with 13 bases remaining between them. Germline values: CDR1 SGHTA, CDR2 FQGTGA. The CDR3 spans 16 residues. CDR3 sequence reads: CASSPSWTPNTGELFF. For the CDR3, the DNA is TGTGCCAGCAGCCCATCCTGGACACCGAACACCGGGGAGCTGTTTTTT.

V is TRBV28 and J is TRBJ1-2; 9 nucleotides line up with TRBD1. In germline, CDR1 is MDHEN, CDR2 SYDVKM. V was pared by 5 bases and J by 6 bases, with 4 bases of the junction left unmatched. This CDR3 contains 13 residues. CDR3 coding DNA: TGTGCCAGCAGTAAGACAGGGGGAGATGGCTACACCTTC. As protein: CASSKTGGDGYTF.

The chain combines TRBV7-9 with TRBJ2-1, with 8 bases that match TRBD2. The CDR3 is made up of 15 amino acids. Losses at the gene ends were 2 bases for V and 1 base for J; bases not matched to a gene: 1. Germline CDR1 SEHNR, CDR2 FQNEAQ (reference sequence). CDR3 in amino acids: CASSLSGGSYNEQFF. The DNA for the CDR3 is TGTGCCAGCAGCTTAAGCGGGGGTTCCTACAATGAGCAGTTCTTC. Filled out from reference TRBV7-9 and TRBJ2-1, the complete variable domain reads DTGVSQNPRHKITKRGQNVTFRCDPISEHNRLYWYRQTLGQGPEFLTYFQNEAQLEKSRLLSDRFSAERPKGSFSTLEIQRTEQGDSAMYLCASSLSGGSYNEQFFGPGTRLTVL.

The V and J genes are TRBV6-1 and TRBJ1-4; TRBD1 agrees at 7 bases. The CDR3 consists of 17 residues. Germline V gene data show CDR1 as MNHNS and CDR2 as SASEGT. The trim removed 2 bases at V and 5 bases at J, leaving 11 bases unmatched. The CDR3 here is CASSEWRDSEGNEKLFF. The DNA for the CDR3 is TGTGCCAGCAGTGAATGGAGGGACAGCGAGGGAAATGAAAAACTGTTTTTT.

The chain joins TRBV2 to TRBJ1-5; a possible D gene is TRBD1 (5 bases). Per the germline V gene, CDR1 is SNHLY and CDR2 is FYNNEI. This CDR3 region has 14 residues. Trimming pared 6 bases from V and 12 bases from J, leaving 21 bases between. CDR3 sequence reads: CASSVGKGFGGQHF. CDR3 nucleotide sequence: TGTGCCAGCAGCGTTGGGAAGGGGTTTGGGGGCCAGCATTTT. Full variable domain (rest looked up from reference TRBV2 and TRBJ1-5): EPEVTQTPSHQVTQMGQEVILRCVPISNHLYFYWYRQILGQKVEFLVSFYNNEISEKSEIFDDQFSVERPDGSNFTLKIRSTKLEDSAMYFCASSVGKGFGGQHFGDGTRLSIL.

The chain recombines TRBV27 with TRBJ2-1; 8 bases are a match to TRBD1. J gave up 2 bases and V 6 bases, and 6 bases lay outside the gene matches. Germline V gives CDR1 MNHEY, CDR2 SMNVEV (reference sequence). This CDR3 is 15 amino acids long. The CDR3 DNA reads TGTGCCAGCAGAAGACAGGGGATCACCTACAATGAGCAGTTCTTC. Residues: CASRRQGITYNEQFF.

V usage is TRBV5-1 and J usage is TRBJ1-4; possibly TRBD1 for D (6 bases). Trimming left V 4 bases short and J 8 bases short, with 12 bases between. Per the germline V gene, CDR1 is SGHRS and CDR2 is YFSETQ. CDR3 length: 13 amino acids. CDR3 DNA: TGCGCCAGCAGCAGGGGGGAGCGAGAAAAACTGTTTTTT. It yields the protein CASSRGEREKLFF.

The chain carries TRBV20-1 and TRBJ2-1; TRBD1 matches at 8 bases. V shed 5 bases and J 10 bases; nucleotides not matched to a gene: 4. CDR1 and CDR2 (germline): DFQATT, SNEGSKA (reference sequence). The CDR3 has 11 residues. The CDR3 region has the DNA TGCAGTGCTGACAGGGGTGGGGAGCAGTTCTTC. Translating gives CSADRGGEQFF.

The V call is TRBV7-3, the J call TRBJ2-1; TRBD2 matches 12 bases. The J segment lost 10 bases and the V segment lost 8 bases, leaving 12 bases of the junction unmatched. Germline V gives CDR1 SGHTA, CDR2 FQGTGA. The CDR3 has 15 residues. The CDR3 DNA sequence: TGTGCCAGCTCCCCTAGCGGGAGGGCCGGGGAGGAGCAGTTCTTC. This translates into CASSPSGRAGEEQFF.

The genes are TRBV21-1 and TRBJ2-5; the table's D gene call, TRBD1, was not cross checked with the DNA. TRBV21-1 is termed a pseudogene. The CDR3 runs 12 residues. For the CDR3, the DNA is TGTGCCAGCAGACAGGTCTCGGAGACCCAGTACTTC. It yields the protein CASRQVSETQYF.

The chain has TRBV28 and TRBJ2-5; the D gene could be TRBD1 or TRBD2 (5 bases each). V lost 8 bases and J lost 5, with 24 bases in between. The CDR3 runs 16 residues. Germline CDR1 is MDHEN and CDR2 is SYDVKM. The CDR3 DNA follows: TGTGCCAGCGGGTTAGCAACGGGACCCTTGAGGGAGACCCAGTACTTC. Its translation: CASGLATGPLRETQYF.

This clone was found once. V gene TRBV30 combines with J gene TRBJ1-1; D is undetermined. This CDR3 region has 14 residues. The ends were cut back, 3 bases at V and 3 bases at J, with 14 bases in the middle. Germline CDR1 reads GTSNPN; CDR2 reads SVGIG (reference sequence). CDR3: CAWSGSGVHTEAFF. CDR3 DNA sequence: TGTGCCTGGAGCGGATCGGGAGTGCACACTGAAGCTTTCTTT. The full variable domain, its missing parts supplied by reference TRBV30 and TRBJ1-1, is SQTIHQWPATLVQPVGSPLSLECTVEGTSNPNLYWYRQAAGRGLQLLFYSVGIGQISSEVPQNLSASRPQDRQFILSSKKLLLSDSGFYLCAWSGSGVHTEAFFGQGTRLTVV.

Concerning this clone: Other nucleotide sequences in the sample specify the same CDR3. The J gene is TRBJ1-1, the V gene TRBV5-1; 8 bases match TRBD1. Germline CDR1 reads SGHRS; CDR2 reads YFSETQ. J gave up 5 bases and V 4 bases, and 7 bases lay outside the gene matches. The CDR3 totals 14 residues. CDR3 loop: CASSRDRGGTEAFF. The CDR3 DNA reads TGCGCCAGCAGCCGTGACAGGGGAGGGACTGAAGCTTTCTTT.

The V gene is TRBV5-1, the J gene TRBJ2-1; D is perhaps TRBD1 (6 bases). Germline V lookup: CDR1 SGHRS, CDR2 YFSETQ. Trimming cost V 4 bases and J 8 bases, with 16 bases left between them. The CDR3 totals 14 residues. CDR3 in DNA: TGCGCCAGCAGCCGGGACAACCCCCGCGATGAGCAGTTCTTC. It yields the protein CASSRDNPRDEQFF.

This rearrangement joins TRBV11-2 to TRBJ2-7, with TRBD2 matching over 7 bases. Germline-derived CDR1 and CDR2 are SGHAT and FQNNGV. The CDR3 covers 14 residues. The V gene end was trimmed by 4 bases and the J gene end by 0 bases; junction bases not matched to a gene: 3. This CDR3 reads CASSWEGPSYEQYF. CDR3 sequence (DNA): TGTGCCAGCAGCTGGGAGGGTCCCTCCTACGAGCAGTACTTC.

Comments on this clone: A junction end diverges from the germline sequence, so it may reflect a read error. The V call is TRBV28, the J call TRBJ1-6; D is undetermined. Germline lookup yields CDR1 MDHEN and CDR2 SYDVKM. CDR3 length equals 13 residues. The CDR3 loop reads CGSGSSYNSPLHF. The CDR3 DNA reads as TGTGGCAGCGGCAGCTCCTATAATTCACCCCTCCACTTT.